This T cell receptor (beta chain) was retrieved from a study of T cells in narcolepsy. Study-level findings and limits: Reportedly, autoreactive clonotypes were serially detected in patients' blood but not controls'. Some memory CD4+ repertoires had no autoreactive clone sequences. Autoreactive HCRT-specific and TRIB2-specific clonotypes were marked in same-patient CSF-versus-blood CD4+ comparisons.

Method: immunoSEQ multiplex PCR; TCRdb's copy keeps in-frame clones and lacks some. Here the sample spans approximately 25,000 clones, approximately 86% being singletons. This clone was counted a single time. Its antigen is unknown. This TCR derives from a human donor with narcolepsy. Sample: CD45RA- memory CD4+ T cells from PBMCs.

The CDR3 is CASSLGASPLHF. DNA of the CDR3: TGTGCCAGCAGCTTGGGGGCTTCACCCCTCCACTTT. The chain links TRBV5-4 to TRBJ1-6; no clear D. Trimming pared 0 bases from V and 9 bases from J, leaving 4 bases between. Germline V gene lookup returns CDR1 SGHNT and CDR2 YYREEE (reference sequence). The CDR3 sequence is 12 residues long. The full variable domain, completed using reference TRBV5-4 and TRBJ1-6, is ETGVTQSPTHLIKTRGQQVTLRCSSQSGHNTVSWYQQALGQGPQFIFQYYREEENGRGNFPPRFSGLQFPNYSSELNVNALELDDSALYLCASSLGASPLHFGNGTRLTVT.